Given below is one TCR beta chain in context. No antigen is known for it. The data derive from a study of cytomegalovirus exposure and HLA in healthy donors. Background on the study: Earlier, 150 million to 200 million T cells were analyzed, and about 120 million unique TCR beta sequences were found among them.

Findings of the study overall: A missense DCLRE1C variant was associated with V- and J-gene trimming of TCR beta chains in a later analysis, and an independent cohort replicated the association. The study labeled under 200 TCR beta chains cytomegalovirus-associated. Some highly shared sequence variants likely arose as a pipeline artifact.

PCR primers comprised 60 Vbeta and 13 Jbeta primers. Libraries were prepared by immunoSEQ multiplex PCR; TCRdb keeps only in-frame clonotypes and omits some of them. The sample contains more than 100,000 clones, about 85% of which appear only once. Sequencing was carried out using PBMCs. The TCR sequence derives from a man aged 50 to 59 in good health and CMV-seronegative.

The CDR3 here is CAWSRTGELAKNIQYF. CDR3 bases: TGTGCCTGGAGTCGGACAGGAGAGTTAGCCAAAAACATTCAGTACTTC. The chain employs TRBV30 and TRBJ2-4, with TRBD1 matching over 7 bases. The trim removed 2 bases at V and 0 bases at J, leaving 7 bases unmatched. The CDR3 contains 16 residues. Germline V gene sequence: CDR1 GTSNPN, CDR2 SVGIG (reference sequence).